This T cell receptor beta chain derives from a study of cytomegalovirus exposure and HLA in healthy donors. Findings and limits, study-wide: Productive rates of about 90% or about 30% were seen for most TCR beta V segments in an earlier analysis. Among immune exposure information, only CMV serostatus was available.

At collection, donors were nominally healthy, but unrecorded immune exposures were probable. PCR used 60 Vbeta primers and 13 Jbeta primers. Per the original methods: Approximately 11 million shared chains were among the about 80 million unique TCR beta chains that a later analysis counted. Clones were read by immunoSEQ multiplex PCR, and TCRdb kept only the in-frame ones, dropping some. The DNA was the basis for D and trimming; V, J and clone size are from that table. Of fewer than 110,000 clones listed, 73% are singletons. The CDR3 is made up of 13 amino acids. From germline, CDR1 is MNHNS and CDR2 SASEGT. V was clipped by 10 bases and J by 1 base; unmatched bases: 2. With respect to this clone: Its antigen is still unknown.

This chain connects TRBV6-1 to TRBJ2-1; TRBD2 matches at 9 bases. The sequenced sample was PBMCs. The clonotype originates from a man between 25 and 39 years old in good health and CMV-seronegative. CDR3 sequence: CAILAGSYNEQFF. DNA for the CDR3: TGTGCCATCCTAGCGGGGTCCTACAATGAGCAGTTCTTC.